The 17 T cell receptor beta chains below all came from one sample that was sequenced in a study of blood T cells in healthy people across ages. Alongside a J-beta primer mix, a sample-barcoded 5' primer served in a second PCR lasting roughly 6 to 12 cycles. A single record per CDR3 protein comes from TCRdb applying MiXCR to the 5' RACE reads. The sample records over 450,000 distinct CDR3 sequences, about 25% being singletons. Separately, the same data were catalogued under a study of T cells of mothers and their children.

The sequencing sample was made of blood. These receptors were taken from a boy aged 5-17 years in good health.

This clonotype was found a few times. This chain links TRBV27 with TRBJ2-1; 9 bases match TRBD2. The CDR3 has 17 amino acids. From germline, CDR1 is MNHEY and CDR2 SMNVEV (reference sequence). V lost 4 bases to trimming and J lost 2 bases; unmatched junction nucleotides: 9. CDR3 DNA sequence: TGTGCCAGCAGTTCCTCACAGCGGACTAGCGCCTACAATGAGCAGTTCTTC. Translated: CASSSSQRTSAYNEQFF.

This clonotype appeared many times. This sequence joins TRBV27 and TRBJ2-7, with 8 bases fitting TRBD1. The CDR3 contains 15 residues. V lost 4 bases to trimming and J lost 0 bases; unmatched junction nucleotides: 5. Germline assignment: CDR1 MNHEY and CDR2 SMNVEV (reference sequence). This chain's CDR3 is CASSWGQDPSYEQYF. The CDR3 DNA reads TGTGCCAGCAGTTGGGGACAGGACCCCTCCTACGAGCAGTACTTC.

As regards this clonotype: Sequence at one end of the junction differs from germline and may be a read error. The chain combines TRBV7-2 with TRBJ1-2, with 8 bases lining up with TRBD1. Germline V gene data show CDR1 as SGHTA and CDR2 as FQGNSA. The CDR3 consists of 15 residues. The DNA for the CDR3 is TGTGCCAGCAGCCCGCGGACAGGGAGGAACTATAGCTACACCTTC. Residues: CASSPRTGRNYSYTF.

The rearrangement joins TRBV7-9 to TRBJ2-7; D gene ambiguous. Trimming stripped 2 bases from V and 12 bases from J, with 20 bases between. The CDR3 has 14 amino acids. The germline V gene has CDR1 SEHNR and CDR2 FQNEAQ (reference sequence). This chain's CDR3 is CASSLTDTESQRYF. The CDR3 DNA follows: TGTGCCAGCAGCTTAACCGACACGGAGAGTCAGCGGTACTTC.

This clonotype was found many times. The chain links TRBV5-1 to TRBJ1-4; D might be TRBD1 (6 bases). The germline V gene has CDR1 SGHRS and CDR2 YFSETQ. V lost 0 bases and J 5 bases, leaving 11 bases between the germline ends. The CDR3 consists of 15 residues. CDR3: CASSLAGTKNEKLFF. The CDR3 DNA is TGCGCCAGCAGCTTGGCCGGGACAAAAAATGAAAAACTGTTTTTT.

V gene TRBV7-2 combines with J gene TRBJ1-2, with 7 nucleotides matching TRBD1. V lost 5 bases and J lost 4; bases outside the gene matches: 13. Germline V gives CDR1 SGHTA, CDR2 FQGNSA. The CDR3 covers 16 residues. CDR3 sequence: CASSQSVSRTGYGYTF. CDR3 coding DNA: TGTGCCAGCAGCCAGAGCGTTAGCCGGACAGGCTATGGCTACACCTTC.

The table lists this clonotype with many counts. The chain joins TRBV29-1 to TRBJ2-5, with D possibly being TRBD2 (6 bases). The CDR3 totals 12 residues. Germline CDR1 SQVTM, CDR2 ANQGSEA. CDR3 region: CRARGCQETQYF. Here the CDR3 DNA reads TGCAGGGCCCGGGGGTGTCAAGAGACCCAGTACTTC.

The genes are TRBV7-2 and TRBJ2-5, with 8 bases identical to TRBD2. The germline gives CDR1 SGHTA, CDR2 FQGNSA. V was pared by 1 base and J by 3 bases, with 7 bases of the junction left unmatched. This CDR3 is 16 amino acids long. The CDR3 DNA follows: TGTGCCAGCAGCTTAGGTGCCTTAGCGGGGAAAGAGACCCAGTACTTC. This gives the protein CASSLGALAGKETQYF.

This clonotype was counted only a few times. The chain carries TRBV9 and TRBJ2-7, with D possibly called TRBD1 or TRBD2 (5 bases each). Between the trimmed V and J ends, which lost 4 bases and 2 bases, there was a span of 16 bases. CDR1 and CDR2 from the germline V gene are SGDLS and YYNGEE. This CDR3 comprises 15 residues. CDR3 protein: CASSPYSGPTYEQYF. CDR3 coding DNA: TGTGCCAGCAGCCCATACTCGGGACCAACCTACGAGCAGTACTTC.

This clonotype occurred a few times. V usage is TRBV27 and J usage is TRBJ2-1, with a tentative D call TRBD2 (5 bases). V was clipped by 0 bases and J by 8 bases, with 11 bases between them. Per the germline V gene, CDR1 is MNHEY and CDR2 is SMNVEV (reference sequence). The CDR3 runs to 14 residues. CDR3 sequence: CASSLSMLGDEQFF. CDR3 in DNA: TGTGCCAGCAGTTTATCGATGCTGGGAGATGAGCAGTTCTTC.

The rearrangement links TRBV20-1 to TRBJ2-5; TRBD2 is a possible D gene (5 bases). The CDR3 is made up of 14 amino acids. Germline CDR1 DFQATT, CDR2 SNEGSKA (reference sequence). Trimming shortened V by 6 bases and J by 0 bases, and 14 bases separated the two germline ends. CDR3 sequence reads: CSAQRAGNQETQYF. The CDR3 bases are TGCAGTGCCCAGAGGGCTGGGAACCAAGAGACCCAGTACTTC.

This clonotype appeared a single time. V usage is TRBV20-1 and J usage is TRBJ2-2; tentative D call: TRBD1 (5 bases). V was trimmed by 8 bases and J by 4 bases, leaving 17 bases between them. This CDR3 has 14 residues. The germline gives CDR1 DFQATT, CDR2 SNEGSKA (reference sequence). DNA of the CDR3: TGCAGTACTGAAAGAGACAGCAGCACCGGGGAGCTGTTTTTT. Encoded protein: CSTERDSSTGELFF.

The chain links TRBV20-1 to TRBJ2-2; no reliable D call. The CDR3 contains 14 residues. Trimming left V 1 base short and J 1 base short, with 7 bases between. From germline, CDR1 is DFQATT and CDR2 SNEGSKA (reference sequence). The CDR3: CSARGRRNTGELFF. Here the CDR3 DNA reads TGCAGTGCTAGAGGGCGGAGGAACACCGGGGAGCTGTTTTTT.

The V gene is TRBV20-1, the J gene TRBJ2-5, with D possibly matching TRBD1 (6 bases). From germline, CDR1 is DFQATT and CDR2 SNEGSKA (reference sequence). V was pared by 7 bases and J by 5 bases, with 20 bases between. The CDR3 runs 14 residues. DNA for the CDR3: TGCAGTGGTACAGGGTTGGGGTGGGGTGAGACCCAGTACTTC. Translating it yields CSGTGLGWGETQYF.

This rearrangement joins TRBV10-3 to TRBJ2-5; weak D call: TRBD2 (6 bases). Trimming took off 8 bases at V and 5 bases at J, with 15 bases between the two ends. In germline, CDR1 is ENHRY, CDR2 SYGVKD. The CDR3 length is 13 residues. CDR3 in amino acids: CAISLGGQETQYF. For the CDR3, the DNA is TGTGCCATCTCCCTTGGAGGGCAGGAGACCCAGTACTTC.

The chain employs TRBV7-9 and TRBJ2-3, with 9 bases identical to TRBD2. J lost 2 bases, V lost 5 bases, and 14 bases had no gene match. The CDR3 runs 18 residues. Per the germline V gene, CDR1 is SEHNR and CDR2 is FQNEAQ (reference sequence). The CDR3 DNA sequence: TGTGCCAGCAGCCGCCCCCTCGGGGCTAGCGGGGCCACAGATACGCAGTATTTT. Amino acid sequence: CASSRPLGASGATDTQYF.

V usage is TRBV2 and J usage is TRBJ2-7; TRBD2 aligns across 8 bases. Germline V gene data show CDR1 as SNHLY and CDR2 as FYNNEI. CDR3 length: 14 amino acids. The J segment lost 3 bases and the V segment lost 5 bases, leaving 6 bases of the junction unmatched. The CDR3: CASSHGTSGYEQYF. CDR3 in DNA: TGTGCCAGCAGTCACGGGACTAGTGGCTACGAGCAGTACTTC.